These 9 T cell receptor beta chains were sequenced from one sample in a study of regulatory T cells in long-lasting Graves disease (dated by TCRdb to the early 2020s). The time point label here, explained by the study, means: persistent/refractory GD, antithyroid drugs over 5 years with positive TRAb. For both TCR sequencing and RNA sequencing, RNA was extracted from PBMCs in TRIzol. Library method: multiplex PCR. Data came from an Illumina HiSeq 4000. To build TCR beta libraries, CDR3 regions were amplified by Arm-PCR using iRepertoire HTBI primers. TCRdb itself trimmed the public reads at Q25 with fastp, ran MiXCR and retained productive beta chains. Rows matching on CDR3 protein sequence are summarized as one entry with the most common DNA and genes. The sample table contains roughly 360,000 distinct CDR3 sequences; only one count was recorded for approximately 23% of them. Less than 30% of the sample lies in the top ten.

Sequenced here: peripheral blood mononuclear cells (PBMCs), sampled when the disease was refractory, from a patient treated with antithyroid drugs. Source of these receptors: a middle-aged woman with Graves disease. Donor details come from another sample of the same person, matched by shared clones.

This clonotype was recorded many times. This chain connects TRBV7-8 to TRBJ1-4; 9 positions match TRBD1. V lost 4 bases to trimming and J lost 10 bases; unmatched junction nucleotides: 16. The CDR3 runs 17 residues. Germline-derived CDR1 and CDR2 are SGHVS and FQNEAQ. The CDR3 loop reads CASSSRSLRDRDGKLFF. In DNA, the CDR3 is TGTGCCAGCAGCTCGCGATCCCTCCGGGACAGGGATGGAAAACTGTTTTTT.

A note on this clonotype: A much larger clonotype is one base distant, so this may be a read error. The chain combines TRBV11-2 with TRBJ1-2, with D perhaps matching TRBD1 (5 bases). The CDR3 is made up of 9 amino acids. From germline, CDR1 is SGHAT and CDR2 FQNNGV. The CDR3 loop is CATGGGCTF. CDR3 nucleotides: TGTGCCACCGGGGGAGGCTGCACCTTC.

This clonotype was observed at least ten times. The chain carries TRBV28 and TRBJ2-7, with 13 bases that match TRBD2. This CDR3 region has 16 residues. Germline loops: CDR1 MDHEN, CDR2 SYDVKM. Trimming took 5 bases from V and 5 from J; bases not matched to a gene: 9. In nucleotides, the CDR3 is TGTGCCAGCAGTACCCGCCGGGGACTAGCGGGGAACGAGCAGTACTTC. This gives the protein CASSTRRGLAGNEQYF.

The chain has TRBV3-1 and TRBJ2-3, with 10 bases fitting TRBD1. The germline gives CDR1 LGHDT, CDR2 YNNKEL (reference sequence). V trimming: 4 bases; J trimming: 1 base; junction bases outside the gene matches: 2. The CDR3 has 15 amino acids. The CDR3 here is CASSPDRGGTDTQYF. The CDR3 DNA follows: TGTGCCAGCAGCCCGGACAGGGGGGGCACAGATACGCAGTATTTT.

This clonotype has only a few counts. The chain joins TRBV12-3 or TRBV12-4 to TRBJ2-7; D assignment may be TRBD1 or TRBD2 (6 bases each). This CDR3 is built from 14 residues. V was trimmed by 5 bases and J by 3 bases, leaving 14 bases between them. CDR3 nucleotides: TGTGCCAGCAGTAAGGGGGGACTTGACTACGAGCAGTACTTC. Protein product: CASSKGGLDYEQYF.

Ten or more counts support this clonotype. This sequence joins TRBV11-2 and TRBJ1-4, with a possible D match to TRBD1 (5 bases). Germline CDR1 is SGHAT and CDR2 is FQNNGV. This CDR3 comprises 17 residues. Trimming removed 1 base at V and 7 bases at J, with 19 bases between. The CDR3 reads CASSLGPTGPKGEKLFF. The CDR3 region has the DNA TGTGCCAGCAGCTTAGGTCCTACAGGACCCAAGGGTGAAAAACTGTTTTTT.

Many counts were recorded for this clonotype. The genes are TRBV6-2 or TRBV6-3 and TRBJ2-5, with 7 bases that match TRBD2. The germline CDR1 and CDR2 sequences are MNHEY and SVGEGT. CDR3 length: 15 residues. J gave up 3 bases and V 2 bases, and 6 bases lay outside the gene matches. The CDR3 nucleotides read TGTGCCAGCAGTTACGTGGCAGGGAGGGAAGAGACCCAGTACTTC. It codes for CASSYVAGREETQYF.

The J gene is TRBJ1-3, the V gene TRBV7-9, with TRBD1 as a possible D gene (6 bases). CDR1 is SEHNR, CDR2 FQNEAQ, per germline (reference sequence). The CDR3 runs to 18 residues. Trimming shortened V by 1 base and J by 0 bases, and 16 bases separated the two germline ends. CDR3 sequence reads: CASSLGTMDSVSGNTIYF. In DNA form, the CDR3 reads TGTGCCAGCAGCTTAGGTACTATGGACAGTGTCTCTGGAAACACCATATATTTT.

At least ten counts were recorded for this clonotype. This chain links TRBV15 with TRBJ1-4; tentative D call: TRBD1 (5 bases). The CDR3 has 16 residues. Germline CDR1 and CDR2: LNHNV and YYDKDF (reference sequence). V lost 0 bases to trimming and J lost 4 bases, with 12 bases between them. CDR3 in DNA: TGTGCCACCAGCAGAGATCAGGGCACCTTTAATGAAAAACTGTTTTTT. Its translation: CATSRDQGTFNEKLFF.